This T cell receptor (beta chain) was profiled in a study of vaccination effects on CD4 cells after COVID-19. Study information: Sample provision by two convalescent patients occurred 16 days and one week before vaccination. Study results and limitations: Long after vaccination, the clones induced by infection and by vaccine shrank markedly in size.

Assay: immunoSEQ multiplex PCR; the TCRdb copy retains only in-frame clones and omits some. This table holds tens of thousands of clones, 69% found once. Germline V gene data show CDR1 as SQVTM and CDR2 as ANQGSEA. The CDR3 consists of 13 residues. V lost 6 bases to trimming and J lost 2 bases, with 14 bases between them. Expansion of antigen-specific CD4+ T cells with viral peptide pools was carried out by the ViraFEST assay before sequencing. Cells that had been cultured for 10 days were the source of isolated CD4+ T cells. A positive SARS-CoV-2 PCR test fell between March and December 2020. Cells had half their medium changed to IL-2 medium on days 3 and 7. In the case of this clone: No antigen is known for it.

The chain carries TRBV29-1 and TRBJ2-7, with D perhaps assigned TRBD1 or TRBD2 (5 bases each). The receptor was derived from a human donor who had a prior SARS-CoV-2 infection. Sequenced material: CD4+ T cells from PBMCs cultured with SARS-CoV-2 spike peptides, taken before COVID-19 vaccination. This chain's CDR3 is CSVRGGFTYEQYF. In nucleotides, the CDR3 is TGCAGCGTCCGGGGCGGATTTACCTACGAGCAGTACTTC.